The entry that follows covers one TCR beta chain sequence. It lacks a known antigen. It has no much larger one-base neighbor in the sample; base qualities were not kept. The data belong to a study of blood T cell repertoires in COVID-19 (dated by TCRdb to about 2020). Regarding the research as a whole: Samples covering the acute and convalescent phases of COVID-19 were provided by collaborators in the United States, Italy and Spain. The material from the prospective study consisted of cDNA or gDNA derived from T cells, B-cell-depleted T cells, or PBMCs. Subjects who had been exposed to COVID-19, were actively infected with it, or had recovered from it provided the deeply sampled blood TCRbeta repertoires that made up the dataset. The repertoires were released in a freely available public database intended as a resource for research on the immune response to SARS-CoV-2. Samples were obtained from the ongoing ImmuneRACE study (first 160 participants) and from 950 to 1,500 subjects provided by 6 global collaborators. A de-identified subject ID, COVID-19 status, age in years and sex were almost always included in the sample metadata. Where HLA class I and class II types were available, the types were taken from metadata supplied by the sample provider, not from assay-based typing.

One collaborating source in Seattle enrolled patients while the patients were actively infected and followed the patients over time throughout the course of disease. Each collaborating institution followed its own protocols to collect whole blood in K2EDTA tubes. Collaborator samples were shipped for TCRbeta analysis as frozen whole blood, isolated PBMCs, or DNA extracted from either sample type. TCRbeta CDR3 regions were amplified from genomic DNA using the immunoSEQ Assay, a bias-controlled multiplex PCR. Per the source publication's procedure: The number of nucleated cells in each sample was estimated by amplification of reference gene primers within the assay. To quantify the absolute abundance of each unique TCRbeta CDR3 rearrangement, sequence reads were collapsed and filtered. For each sample, productive Simpson clonality was calculated by taking the square root of Simpson's diversity index across productive rearrangements. In TCRdb, the immuneACCESS table is reduced to in-frame sequences with V and J assigned. These tables do not hold every clone; where another copy was compared, an unresolved V gene accounts for under half, and the others remain unexplained. That table furnishes V, J and clone size, whereas the DNA furnished D and trimming. For this sample the table gives about 210,000 clones, of which around 84% were detected only once. In total, the top ten clones hold 10% of the sample.

General study outcomes and caveats: Clinical and demographic metadata were provided uncurated, with the amount varying by source and participant.

This clonotype originated in a woman older than 75 with COVID-19, enrolled during active disease. Sequencing was performed on peripheral blood.

The CDR3 region reads CASSFNRGSGYTF. The sequenced DNA: TGTGCCAGCAGTTTCAACAGGGGCTCTGGCTACACCTTC. The rearranged chain carries TRBV7-2 and TRBJ1-2, and 7 bases in between align with TRBD1. The CDR3 sequence holds 13 residues, the cysteine and phenylalanine included. The sequence is cut down to CDR3 DNA, 39 bases in frame from base 1. At the junction V is shortened by 6 bases and J by 7 bases; bases outside the gene matches: 8. The germline V gene supplies CDR1 SGHTA and CDR2 FQGNSA.